These 23 T cell receptor beta chains came from one sample sequenced in a study of CD8+CD57+ T cells in acquired aplastic anemia. These receptors' antigens are unknown. It was patients with CD8+CD57+ cell expansion by flow cytometry who were chosen for sequencing. Study-wide points: CD8+CD57+ cells from patients were less diverse than total CD4+ and CD8+ pools.

TCR beta VDJ and CDR3 profiling used genomic DNA as template. TCRdb fed the reads into MiXCR, producing one record per CDR3 protein. The repertoire holds roughly 16,000 distinct CDR3 sequences, with 30% to 45% as singletons. The specimen was CD8+CD57+ T cells sorted from PBMCs. Subset defined: bead-enriched CD8+CD57+ effector memory T cells from SAA patients. The receptors here all came from a human donor with aplastic anemia.

This chain links TRBV20-1 with TRBJ2-1, with D hard to call. The germline V gene encodes CDR1 DFQATT and CDR2 SNEGSKA (reference sequence). The CDR3 spans 14 residues. Trimming removed 3 bases at V and 2 bases at J, with 11 bases between. This chain's CDR3 is CSARDLVTYNEQFF. CDR3 in DNA: TGCAGTGCTAGGGACCTGGTAACCTACAATGAGCAGTTCTTC.

This clonotype occurred a few times. The gene calls are TRBV10-3 and TRBJ2-7; 7 nucleotides line up with TRBD1. In germline, CDR1 is ENHRY, CDR2 SYGVKD. The CDR3 is 14 amino acids. In nucleotides, the CDR3 is TGTGCCAGCAGTCAAGGGGACAGCTCCTACGAGCAGTACGTC. Residues: CASSQGDSSYEQYV.

J is TRBJ1-3 and V is TRBV10-1; TRBD1 might be the D (5 bases). The CDR3 loop spans 15 amino acids. In germline, CDR1 is WNHNN, CDR2 SYGVQD (reference sequence). V dropped 6 bases and J dropped 3 bases, with 15 bases sitting between them. CDR3 region: CASREGAISGNTIYF. In nucleotides, the CDR3 is TGCGCCAGCAGAGAAGGGGCCATCAGTGGAAACACCATATATTTT.

This clonotype is labeled as medium-sized. The V gene is TRBV13, the J gene TRBJ2-3; no firm D call. CDR1 PRHDT and CDR2 FYEKMQ come from the germline V gene (reference sequence). V was trimmed by 5 bases and J by 2 bases, leaving 14 bases between them. The CDR3 contains 15 residues. CDR3 DNA: TGTGCCAGCAGCCCAGCTGGCAGAATCACAGATACGCAGTATTTT. This encodes CASSPAGRITDTQYF.

As regards this clonotype: Without the conserved terminal phenylalanine or tryptophan, this CDR3 likely stems from a read error. The chain employs TRBV9 and TRBJ2-1; 10 bases line up with TRBD2. The trim removed 3 bases at V and 8 bases at J, leaving 8 bases unmatched. The CDR3 spans 15 residues. The germline CDR1 and CDR2 sequences are SGDLS and YYNGEE. The CDR3 DNA reads TGTGCCAGCAGCGCTAGGAGCGGGGGGGCACATGAGCAGTTCCTC. Amino acids: CASSARSGGAHEQFL.

The chain has TRBV6-2 or TRBV6-3 and TRBJ2-7; either TRBD1 or TRBD2 may fit D (5 bases each). Germline V gene data show CDR1 as MNHEY and CDR2 as SVGEGT. V was trimmed by 8 bases and J by 1 base, leaving 15 bases between them. The CDR3 spans 14 residues. In nucleotides, the CDR3 is TGTGCCAGCGCACAGGAGGACAAGTCCTACGAGCAGTACTTC. Protein sequence: CASAQEDKSYEQYF.

The chain recombines TRBV6-5 with TRBJ1-1; possibly TRBD1 for D (6 bases). Trimming shortened V by 2 bases and J by 4 bases, and 11 bases separated the two germline ends. The length of the CDR3 is 14 residues. Per the germline V gene, CDR1 is MNHEY and CDR2 is SVGAGI. Here the CDR3 reads CASSYQGRSTEAFF. Written as DNA, the CDR3 is TGTGCCAGCAGTTACCAGGGGCGGAGCACTGAAGCTTTCTTT.

This clonotype came up a few times. V and J are TRBV19 and TRBJ2-3; 11 bases line up with TRBD2. V shed 4 bases and J 4 bases; nucleotides not matched to a gene: 4. From germline, CDR1 is LNHDA and CDR2 SQIVND (reference sequence). The CDR3 runs to 15 residues. Here the CDR3 reads CASSSPSGGPDTQYF. The CDR3 bases are TGTGCCAGTAGTAGTCCTAGCGGGGGGCCAGATACGCAGTATTTT.

The genes are TRBV2 and TRBJ2-5, with 10 bases that match TRBD2. CDR1 and CDR2 (germline): SNHLY, FYNNEI. The CDR3 is 15 amino acids. V was clipped by 3 bases and J by 1 base; unmatched bases: 2. The CDR3 sequence: CASSEASGGQETQYF. The CDR3 DNA reads as TGTGCCAGCAGTGAGGCTAGCGGGGGCCAAGAGACCCAGTACTTC.

This clonotype was seen repeatedly, ten times or more. This chain uses TRBV7-9 with TRBJ1-1; D possibly corresponds to TRBD1 (5 bases). The CDR3 length is 16 residues. Trimming took 5 bases from V and 0 from J, leaving 16 bases between them. Per germline, CDR1 SEHNR and CDR2 FQNEAQ (reference sequence). The DNA for the CDR3 is TGTGCCAGCAGCCACCGGGACGTAGGGTTGAACACTGAAGCTTTCTTT. This sequence encodes CASSHRDVGLNTEAFF.

This clonotype appeared many times. This chain connects TRBV7-8 to TRBJ2-7, with D perhaps matching TRBD1 (5 bases). Germline V lookup: CDR1 SGHVS, CDR2 FQNEAQ. Trimming shortened V by 3 bases and J by 3 bases, and 9 bases separated the two germline ends. This CDR3 region has 13 residues. CDR3 sequence: CASSLSGLYEQYF. CDR3 sequence (DNA): TGTGCCAGCAGCTTGTCAGGGCTCTACGAGCAGTACTTC. Filled out from reference TRBV7-8 and TRBJ2-7, the complete variable domain reads GAGVSQSPRYKVAKRGQDVALRCDPISGHVSLFWYQQALGQGPEFLTYFQNEAQLDKSGLPSDRFFAERPEGSVSTLKIQRTQQEDSAVYLCASSLSGLYEQYFGPGTRLTVT.

This clonotype was detected many times. The chain recombines TRBV13 with TRBJ2-1; 11 bases agree with TRBD2. The V gene's germline CDR1 is PRHDT and CDR2 FYEKMQ (reference sequence). This CDR3 contains 14 residues. Germline trimming cut 3 bases from V and 8 bases from J; bases unmatched to any gene: 3. The CDR3 loop reads CASSFYSGGDEQFF. DNA for the CDR3: TGTGCCAGCAGCTTCTATAGCGGGGGGGATGAGCAGTTCTTC.

Points on this clonotype: In this CDR3 the conserved last residue, phenylalanine or tryptophan, is missing, so a read error is likely. V gene TRBV15 combines with J gene TRBJ2-1; D may be TRBD2 (6 bases). This CDR3 has 12 residues. V lost 3 bases and J 8 bases, leaving 8 bases between the germline ends. The germline V gene has CDR1 LNHNV and CDR2 YYDKDF (reference sequence). This CDR3 reads CATSSPGDEQFS. In DNA form, the CDR3 reads TGTGCCACCAGCAGCCCGGGGGATGAGCAGTTCTCC.

This clonotype has only a few counts. The genes are TRBV15 and TRBJ1-5; possible D gene TRBD1, 6 bases. The CDR3 contains 16 residues. Deletions cut 9 bases from V and 1 base from J, with 19 bases between. The germline V gene has CDR1 LNHNV and CDR2 YYDKDF (reference sequence). CDR3 sequence (DNA): TGTGCCACGGCCAAGGACAGACAAATAAGCAATCAGCCCCAGCATTTT. Protein: CATAKDRQISNQPQHF.

The J gene is TRBJ2-3, the V gene TRBV19; 7 bases are shared with TRBD1. This CDR3 comprises 14 residues. Germline trimming cut 4 bases from V and 2 bases from J; bases unmatched to any gene: 3. Germline loops: CDR1 LNHDA, CDR2 SQIVND (reference sequence). The CDR3 coding sequence is TGTGCCAGTAGTAGACAGGGCTACACAGATACGCAGTATTTT. This translates into CASSRQGYTDTQYF.

The chain has TRBV6-2 or TRBV6-3 and TRBJ2-1, with D perhaps TRBD2 (5 bases). The CDR3 totals 14 residues. V lost 2 bases to trimming and J lost 4 bases, with 9 bases between them. Germline V CDR1 and CDR2: MNHEY, SVGEGT. CDR3 DNA: TGTGCCAGCAGTTACCAACTAGATTACAATGAGCAGTTCTTC. Translating gives CASSYQLDYNEQFF.

This clonotype was seen many times. This chain uses TRBV2 with TRBJ2-1; D might be TRBD1 (6 bases). In germline, CDR1 is SNHLY, CDR2 FYNNEI. This CDR3 region has 17 residues. With 7 bases removed from V and 8 bases from J, the gap between germline ends came to 27 bases. This CDR3 reads CASTIQWTDGLSYEQFF. CDR3 sequence (DNA): TGTGCCAGCACTATCCAATGGACAGACGGCCTCTCATATGAGCAGTTCTTC.

This clonotype came up once. J is TRBJ1-4 and V is TRBV11-2; D unresolved. V was cut by 3 bases and J by 8 bases, with 7 bases left in between. Per the germline V gene, CDR1 is SGHAT and CDR2 is FQNNGV. The CDR3 is 12 residues long. Here the CDR3 reads CASSFGREKLFF. CDR3 sequence (DNA): TGTGCCAGCAGCTTCGGACGGGAAAAACTGTTTTTT. The whole variable domain, remainder taken from reference TRBV11-2 and TRBJ1-4, is EAGVAQSPRYKIIEKRQSVAFWCNPISGHATLYWYQQILGQGPKLLIQFQNNGVVDDSQLPKDRFSAERLKGVDSTLKIQPAKLEDSAVYLCASSFGREKLFFGSGTQLSVL.

The genes are TRBV4-1 and TRBJ2-1; 8 bases line up with TRBD2. The CDR3 has 15 amino acids. The J segment lost 3 bases and the V segment lost 3 bases, leaving 4 bases of the junction unmatched. The V gene's germline CDR1 is MGHRA and CDR2 YSYEKL. CDR3 DNA sequence: TGCGCCAGCAGCCACGGGGGGGTCCGCTACAATGAGCAGTTCTTC. Amino acids: CASSHGGVRYNEQFF.

This clonotype has a count of ten or more. The chain recombines TRBV12-3 or TRBV12-4 with TRBJ1-6, with D unclear. The CDR3 runs 12 residues. Trimming shortened V by 5 bases and J by 13 bases, and 12 bases separated the two germline ends. The CDR3 DNA reads TGTGCCAGCAGTGCGGGTAGTTTTCCCCTCCACTTT. Protein sequence: CASSAGSFPLHF.

Only a few counts were recorded for this clonotype. V and J are TRBV15 and TRBJ1-1, with TRBD1 identical over 7 bases. After removal of 0 bases from V and 4 bases from J, the junction contained 5 bases not matched to a gene. This CDR3 has 15 residues. Germline V gene lookup returns CDR1 LNHNV and CDR2 YYDKDF (reference sequence). The CDR3, as DNA: TGTGCCACCAGCAGAGACCGAGACAGGGTCACTGAAGCTTTCTTT. Translation gives CATSRDRDRVTEAFF.

This clonotype came up many times. The chain is built from TRBV12-3 or TRBV12-4 and TRBJ2-1; 8 positions agree with TRBD2. V shed 5 bases and J 8 bases; nucleotides not matched to a gene: 8. CDR3 length: 14 residues. CDR3: CASSPTSAGDEQFF. CDR3 DNA: TGTGCCAGCAGTCCGACTAGCGCTGGGGATGAGCAGTTCTTC.

J is TRBJ2-7 and V is TRBV2; TRBD1 aligns across 7 bases. There are 13 residues in the CDR3. Germline CDR1 is SNHLY and CDR2 is FYNNEI. Trimming at V came to 10 bases and at J to 0 bases, leaving 6 bases not matched to a gene. This CDR3 reads CAIGRDSSYEQYF. The CDR3 DNA reads TGTGCCATCGGCCGGGACAGCTCCTACGAGCAGTACTTC.